This TCR beta chain was documented in a study of siplizumab effects on memory and regulatory T cells. Profiling relied on immunoSEQ multiplex PCR, and the TCRdb table lists in-frame clones only, not all of them. In the table there are roughly 100,000 clones, approximately 93% of which are singletons. CDR1 is GTSNPN and CDR2 is SVGIG in the germline V gene (reference sequence). There are 17 residues in the CDR3. V lost 4 bases and J lost 1; bases outside the gene matches: 13. The TCR sequence derives from a human donor in good health. The sample comprised Tregs sorted from blood. The genes are TRBV30 and TRBJ1-1; 9 nucleotides align to TRBD1. The CDR3 DNA follows: TGTGCCTGGAAAGAGGGACAGGGAGTATGGGCGAACACTGAAGCTTTCTTT. Its translation: CAWKEGQGVWANTEAFF. The full variable domain, completed using reference TRBV30 and TRBJ1-1, is SQTIHQWPATLVQPVGSPLSLECTVEGTSNPNLYWYRQAAGRGLQLLFYSVGIGQISSEVPQNLSASRPQDRQFILSSKKLLLSDSGFYLCAWKEGQGVWANTEAFFGQGTRLTVV.